Each of the 25 T cell receptor beta chains below was sequenced from the same sample in a study of OX40 agonist ivuxolimab in advanced cancers. Libraries were prepared through the immunoSEQ multiplex PCR assay. The table comes from immuneACCESS by way of TCRdb, which keeps in-frame sequences with V and J called. Part of the clones is missing from these tables; in studies checked, under half for an unresolved V gene and the rest for unknown reasons. The table for this sample lists 60,000 to 75,000 clones; around 90% of them were counted only once. The ten largest make up around 2.3% of the sample. Sequenced material: CD4+ or CD8+ T cells sorted from blood, taken in a trial of the OX40 agonist ivuxolimab. The receptors stem from an adult with an advanced solid tumor such as melanoma, head and neck, liver or kidney cancer.

Comments on this clone: Different DNA sequences within this sample yield the same CDR3. The chain has TRBV7-2 and TRBJ2-3, with TRBD2 identical over 7 bases. V lost 1 base, J lost 1 base, and 5 bases stayed unmatched. Germline V gene sequence: CDR1 SGHTA, CDR2 FQGNSA. There are 16 residues in the CDR3. The CDR3 DNA follows: TGTGCCAGCAGCTTAGTGCCCCTAGCGGGCACAGATACGCAGTATTTT. This sequence encodes CASSLVPLAGTDTQYF.

This chain joins TRBV6-6 and TRBJ1-3; D is ambiguous. Germline V gene sequence: CDR1 MNHNY, CDR2 SVGAGI (reference sequence). The V gene lost 3 bases and the J gene lost 0 bases, with 6 bases spanning the gap. The CDR3 runs to 14 residues. CDR3 residues: CASSYESSGNTIYF. In DNA form, the CDR3 reads TGTGCCAGCAGTTATGAGAGCTCTGGAAACACCATATATTTT.

The rearrangement links TRBV6-1 to TRBJ2-2; no definite D call. The CDR3 runs to 15 residues. The germline V gene encodes CDR1 MNHNS and CDR2 SASEGT. V dropped 6 bases and J dropped 0 bases, with 11 bases sitting between them. CDR3 DNA: TGTGCCAGCAGCGCGACTGGAACGAACACCGGGGAGCTGTTTTTT. Its protein product is CASSATGTNTGELFF.

The V gene is TRBV4-2, the J gene TRBJ2-2, with TRBD2 as a possible D gene (7 bases). Germline CDR1 is LGHNA and CDR2 is YNFKEQ. The CDR3 loop spans 15 amino acids. Deletions cut 4 bases from V and 4 bases from J, with 13 bases between. CDR3: CASSLGGQSTGELFF. CDR3 nucleotides: TGTGCCAGCAGCCTCGGGGGGCAGAGCACCGGGGAGCTGTTTTTT.

This chain uses TRBV5-4 with TRBJ2-7; D might be TRBD1 or TRBD2, each matching 5 bases. The CDR3 has 14 residues. Germline loops: CDR1 SGHNT, CDR2 YYREEE (reference sequence). Deletions cut 4 bases from V and 3 bases from J, with 14 bases between. The CDR3 here is CASSLLGPIYEQYF. The DNA for the CDR3 is TGTGCCAGCAGCCTGCTGGGACCGATCTACGAGCAGTACTTC.

The rearrangement links TRBV4-3 to TRBJ2-2, with TRBD2 matching over 10 bases. With V trimmed by 4 bases and J by 4 bases, 9 bases remained unmatched. The CDR3 consists of 17 residues. Germline V gives CDR1 LGHNA, CDR2 YSLEER. Here the CDR3 reads CASSPGGAGGRTGELFF. The CDR3 DNA follows: TGCGCCAGCAGCCCCGGGGGAGCGGGGGGGCGCACCGGGGAGCTGTTTTTT.

The chain is built from TRBV7-2 and TRBJ2-2; D might be TRBD1 (6 bases). The V gene's germline CDR1 is SGHTA and CDR2 FQGNSA. V lost 5 bases and J lost 2, with 15 bases in between. The CDR3 extends over 16 amino acids. The CDR3 sequence: CASSKYSRGNTGELFF. The DNA for the CDR3 is TGTGCCAGCAGCAAATATTCCAGGGGAAACACCGGGGAGCTGTTTTTT.

V usage is TRBV28 and J usage is TRBJ1-3; tentatively, D is TRBD1 (6 bases). The ends were cut back, 6 bases at V and 5 bases at J, with 23 bases in the middle. The CDR3 is 17 residues long. Germline V CDR1 and CDR2: MDHEN, SYDVKM. DNA of the CDR3: TGTGCCAGCAGCCCCCGGGTGGGGGCGAGGAAAAGAAACACCATATATTTT. Its protein product is CASSPRVGARKRNTIYF.

Turning to this clone: A junction boundary mismatches the germline segment, possibly from a read error. The chain joins TRBV6-1 to TRBJ2-7, with 9 bases aligning to TRBD1. The CDR3 loop spans 15 amino acids. Germline lookup yields CDR1 MNHNS and CDR2 SASEGT. The CDR3 sequence is CASREVGTGYYEQYF. In DNA form, the CDR3 reads TGTGCCAGCAGAGAAGTCGGGACAGGGTACTACGAGCAGTACTTC.

The gene calls are TRBV30 and TRBJ1-3; no clear D gene. Germline V lookup: CDR1 GTSNPN, CDR2 SVGIG (reference sequence). This CDR3 comprises 13 residues. Trimming pared 1 base from V and 4 bases from J, leaving 8 bases between. CDR3 nucleotide sequence: TGTGCCTGGAGTGAGCAGGCCGGAAACACCATATATTTT. Protein sequence: CAWSEQAGNTIYF.

The V and J genes are TRBV30 and TRBJ2-7; D is ambiguous. The V end was cut by 2 bases, the J end by 5 bases, with 10 bases between. Germline values: CDR1 GTSNPN, CDR2 SVGIG (reference sequence). CDR3 length: 12 amino acids. The CDR3 DNA reads TGTGCCTGGAGTACCGACTTCCACGAGCAGTACTTC. It specifies CAWSTDFHEQYF.

The J gene is TRBJ2-1, the V gene TRBV2, with 7 bases that match TRBD1. CDR1 is SNHLY, CDR2 FYNNEI, per germline. This CDR3 has 14 residues. The V gene end was trimmed by 5 bases and the J gene end by 9 bases; junction bases not matched to a gene: 10. CDR3 sequence (DNA): TGTGCCAGCAGTCGGGACAGCCCGGCGGGTGAGCAGTTCTTC. Its translation is CASSRDSPAGEQFF.

Only one count was recorded for this clone. The chain couples TRBV25-1 to TRBJ2-1; 7 bases fit TRBD2. Losses at the gene ends were 5 bases for V and 2 bases for J; bases not matched to a gene: 6. The CDR3 is made up of 15 amino acids. Germline V lookup: CDR1 MGHDK, CDR2 SYGVNS. The CDR3 loop is CASSTRGRAYNEQFF. For the CDR3, the DNA is TGTGCCAGCAGTACCCGAGGGAGGGCCTACAATGAGCAGTTCTTC.

The chain joins TRBV29-1 to TRBJ1-3; no definite D call. CDR3 size: 12 residues. Trimming took 2 bases from V and 5 from J, leaving 7 bases between them. The germline V gene encodes CDR1 SQVTM and CDR2 ANQGSEA. CDR3 amino acids: CSVEPSRNTIYF. The CDR3 bases are TGCAGCGTTGAACCTTCGAGAAACACCATATATTTT. The full variable domain, rest sourced from reference TRBV29-1 and TRBJ1-3, is SAVISQKPSRDICQRGTSLTIQCQVDSQVTMMFWYRQQPGQSLTLIATANQGSEATYESGFVIDKFPISRPNLTFSTLTVSNMSPEDSSIYLCSVEPSRNTIYFGEGSWLTVV.

V gene TRBV10-3 combines with J gene TRBJ2-6, with 7 bases aligning to TRBD1. This CDR3 spans 19 amino acids. Germline loops: CDR1 ENHRY, CDR2 SYGVKD. Trimming at V came to 0 bases and at J to 2 bases, leaving 10 bases not matched to a gene. The DNA for the CDR3 is TGTGCCATCAGTGAGTCTCTGGGCAGGGGGAAAGCTGGGGCCAACGTCCTGACTTTC. This sequence encodes CAISESLGRGKAGANVLTF.

The V gene is TRBV7-9, the J gene TRBJ1-1; D might be TRBD1 (5 bases). The CDR3 spans 15 residues. The germline V gene has CDR1 SEHNR and CDR2 FQNEAQ (reference sequence). Trimming shortened V by 2 bases and J by 5 bases, and 15 bases separated the two germline ends. CDR3 sequence (DNA): TGTGCCAGCAGCTTAAGCGGCCAGGGTTCGACTGAAGCTTTCTTT. Protein: CASSLSGQGSTEAFF.

J is TRBJ2-5 and V is TRBV11-2; 16 bases are shared with TRBD2. The CDR3 has 16 residues. Germline V gene lookup returns CDR1 SGHAT and CDR2 FQNNGV. V dropped 7 bases and J dropped 5; count of bases not matched to a gene: 7. The CDR3 protein is CASISGTSGGAETQYF. The CDR3 region has the DNA TGTGCCAGCATCTCCGGGACTAGCGGGGGGGCGGAGACCCAGTACTTC.

The gene calls are TRBV27 and TRBJ2-2, with D possibly being TRBD1 or TRBD2 (5 bases each). This CDR3 is built from 15 residues. Germline CDR1 MNHEY, CDR2 SMNVEV (reference sequence). V was pared by 2 bases and J by 4 bases, with 11 bases between. CDR3 sequence (DNA): TGTGCCAGCAGTTTACAGGGACCTTCCACCGGGGAGCTGTTTTTT. Its translation is CASSLQGPSTGELFF.

This chain uses TRBV10-3 with TRBJ1-5; D is unclear. There are 13 residues in the CDR3. The V and J ends lost 10 bases and 4 bases respectively, with 14 bases between them. Germline CDR1 is ENHRY and CDR2 is SYGVKD. This chain's CDR3 is CASRGDGNQPQHF. CDR3 bases: TGTGCCAGCCGGGGTGATGGGAATCAGCCCCAGCATTTT.

The J gene is TRBJ2-1, the V gene TRBV9, with 8 bases aligning to TRBD2. The CDR3 sequence is 14 residues long. Germline assignment: CDR1 SGDLS and CDR2 YYNGEE. J was trimmed by 9 bases and V by 4 bases; bases with no gene match: 9. In DNA, the CDR3 is TGTGCCAGCAGCCCCGGGAGGGCCCGTAGTGAGCAGTTCTTC. Protein product: CASSPGRARSEQFF.

The genes are TRBV7-8 and TRBJ1-2, with D hard to call. This CDR3 has 12 amino acids. Germline CDR1 SGHVS, CDR2 FQNEAQ. V lost 7 bases to trimming and J lost 3 bases, with 9 bases between them. The CDR3 sequence is CASTTPDYGYTF. The DNA of the CDR3 is TGTGCCAGCACCACACCGGACTATGGCTACACCTTC. The whole variable domain, filled in from reference TRBV7-8 and TRBJ1-2, reads GAGVSQSPRYKVAKRGQDVALRCDPISGHVSLFWYQQALGQGPEFLTYFQNEAQLDKSGLPSDRFFAERPEGSVSTLKIQRTQQEDSAVYLCASTTPDYGYTFGSGTRLTVV.

CDR3 sequence (DNA): TGTGCCAGCAGTTCCGACAGGGGAATGTACAATGAGCAGTTCTTC. Translation: CASSSDRGMYNEQFF. The chain carries TRBV7-3 and TRBJ2-1; 8 bases align to TRBD1. The CDR3 length is 15 residues. CDR1 is SGHTA, CDR2 FQGTGA, per germline. The V and J ends lost 6 bases and 4 bases, in that order; junction bases with no gene match: 8.

The chain has TRBV29-1 and TRBJ2-2; 7 bases fit TRBD1. This CDR3 is built from 13 residues. The V and J ends lost 4 bases and 8 bases, in that order; junction bases with no gene match: 7. Germline lookup yields CDR1 SQVTM and CDR2 ANQGSEA. CDR3 sequence reads: CSVALDREGELFF. DNA of the CDR3: TGCAGCGTTGCCCTAGACAGGGAAGGGGAGCTGTTTTTT.

This clone was found once. The chain is built from TRBV27 and TRBJ1-2; 8 bases align to TRBD1. There are 13 residues in the CDR3. V dropped 2 bases and J dropped 5; count of bases not matched to a gene: 1. CDR1 and CDR2 from the germline V gene are MNHEY and SMNVEV (reference sequence). The CDR3 region is CASSLNRGYGYTF. CDR3 sequence (DNA): TGTGCCAGCAGTTTAAACAGGGGGTATGGCTACACCTTC.

The chain carries TRBV7-9 and TRBJ1-1, with 8 bases lining up with TRBD1. This CDR3 has 16 amino acids. CDR1 and CDR2 (germline): SEHNR, FQNEAQ (reference sequence). Trimming removed 5 bases from V and 0 bases from J; junction bases left unmatched: 8. CDR3 sequence: CASSTDRVGVNTEAFF. In DNA, the CDR3 is TGTGCCAGCAGCACGGACAGGGTGGGCGTGAACACTGAAGCTTTCTTT.